The 28 T cell receptor beta chains below all came from one sample that was sequenced in a study of T cell responses to AZD1222 COVID-19 vaccine. The method was immunoSEQ multiplex PCR; TCRdb's version includes in-frame clones alone and lacks a portion of them. Of under 200,000 clones in the sample, about 90% are singletons; the top ten hold 1.5% to 2%. The sequences come from peripheral blood, collected on day 0 of AZD1222 vaccination. The source of these receptors is an adult in good health.

CDR3 DNA: TGTGCCAGCAGTTTATCGGGGAGGGGACTCTTCTACGAGCAGTACTTC. Translation: CASSLSGRGLFYEQYF. V gene TRBV27 combines with J gene TRBJ2-7, with 7 bases aligning to TRBD2. CDR1 is MNHEY and CDR2 is SMNVEV in the germline V gene (reference sequence). V was clipped by 0 bases and J by 3 bases; unmatched bases: 8. The CDR3 runs to 16 residues.

The chain links TRBV5-6 to TRBJ2-3; possibly TRBD1 for D (6 bases). The germline V gene has CDR1 SGHDT and CDR2 YYEEEE. The CDR3 is 13 amino acids. V lost 4 bases and J lost 9, with 15 bases in between. In DNA, the CDR3 is TGTGCCAGCAGCCCCACAGGGTCCCGAACGCAGTATTTT. It encodes CASSPTGSRTQYF.

The rearrangement uses TRBV19 and TRBJ2-5, with D possibly matching TRBD1 (6 bases). Looked up from germline, CDR1 is LNHDA and CDR2 is SQIVND (reference sequence). The CDR3 sequence is 13 residues long. The V and J ends lost 5 bases and 5 bases respectively, with 12 bases between them. DNA of the CDR3: TGTGCCAGTAGTCGTCAGGGGATGGAGACCCAGTACTTC. Amino acids: CASSRQGMETQYF.

V gene TRBV28 combines with J gene TRBJ2-1, with 7 nucleotides matching TRBD2. The V gene end was trimmed by 8 bases and the J gene end by 6 bases; junction bases not matched to a gene: 13. Germline V gene data show CDR1 as MDHEN and CDR2 as SYDVKM. CDR3 size: 15 residues. This chain's CDR3 is CASASLAGGGNEQFF. The CDR3, as DNA: TGTGCCAGCGCTTCGTTAGCGGGCGGTGGCAATGAGCAGTTCTTC.

The gene calls are TRBV28 and TRBJ1-1, with D unclear. The CDR3 is made up of 13 amino acids. Germline V gene data show CDR1 as MDHEN and CDR2 as SYDVKM. V dropped 7 bases and J dropped 7 bases, with 16 bases sitting between them. CDR3 bases: TGTGCCAGCATCATAAGCGTTACCTATGAAGCTTTCTTT. Translated: CASIISVTYEAFF.

The rearrangement links TRBV27 to TRBJ1-1, with a possible D match to TRBD1 (6 bases). V was trimmed by 5 bases and J by 4 bases, leaving 20 bases between them. CDR1 and CDR2 (germline): MNHEY, SMNVEV (reference sequence). This CDR3 contains 16 residues. The CDR3 DNA reads TGTGCCAGCAGTGCCCAGACAGGATCTTCGTCCACTGAAGCTTTCTTT. It encodes CASSAQTGSSSTEAFF.

This clone was observed a single time. The chain uses TRBV28 and TRBJ2-7; 10 nucleotides match TRBD1. J gave up 2 bases and V 5 bases, and 6 bases lay outside the gene matches. The CDR3 is 15 residues long. Germline assignment: CDR1 MDHEN and CDR2 SYDVKM. The CDR3 nucleotides read TGTGCCAGCAGTCAGGGACAGGGGCGTCCCTACGAGCAGTACTTC. Translated, it gives CASSQGQGRPYEQYF.

The gene calls are TRBV19 and TRBJ2-4; perhaps TRBD1 as D (5 bases). The CDR3 spans 15 residues. V was trimmed by 2 bases and J by 6 bases, leaving 14 bases between them. Germline V gene sequence: CDR1 LNHDA, CDR2 SQIVND (reference sequence). The CDR3 sequence: CASSIKDGQGNIQYF. CDR3 nucleotides: TGTGCCAGTAGTATAAAGGACGGGCAGGGAAACATTCAGTACTTC.

This clone was seen once. The V call is TRBV4-3, the J call TRBJ2-2, with D tentatively TRBD1 (6 bases). The CDR3 runs to 13 residues. Between the trimmed V and J ends, which lost 6 bases and 4 bases, there was a span of 9 bases. The germline V gene has CDR1 LGHNA and CDR2 YSLEER. CDR3 sequence (DNA): TGCGCCAGCAGACAGGGATTCACCGGGGAGCTGTTTTTT. Its protein is CASRQGFTGELFF.

This chain joins TRBV5-1 and TRBJ2-2; D is undetermined. V lost 2 bases and J lost 8, with 13 bases in between. The CDR3 runs to 14 residues. Germline V gene lookup returns CDR1 SGHRS and CDR2 YFSETQ. CDR3: CASSFNNRPGELFF. CDR3 sequence (DNA): TGCGCCAGCAGCTTTAACAATAGACCTGGGGAGCTGTTTTTT.

This clone was picked up one time. This sequence joins TRBV7-8 and TRBJ2-3, with D unresolved. CDR3 length equals 13 residues. The V gene's germline CDR1 is SGHVS and CDR2 FQNEAQ. V lost 0 bases and J lost 7, with 8 bases in between. The CDR3 is CASSLALGNTQYF. CDR3 bases: TGTGCCAGCAGCTTAGCCCTGGGAAATACGCAGTATTTT.

This clone came up a few times. The V call is TRBV5-8, the J call TRBJ1-1; D call uncertain. CDR3 length: 16 residues. Germline V gives CDR1 SGHTS, CDR2 YDEGEE. The V gene lost 0 bases and the J gene lost 0 bases, with 12 bases spanning the gap. CDR3 coding DNA: TGTGCCAGCAGCTTGGCCCTGAAAGGGTTGAACACTGAAGCTTTCTTT. Its translation is CASSLALKGLNTEAFF.

The chain joins TRBV18 to TRBJ1-6; TRBD1 is a possible D gene (6 bases). V was shortened by 3 bases and J by 10 bases, with 13 bases between the two germline ends. The length of the CDR3 is 14 residues. Germline V lookup: CDR1 KGHSH, CDR2 LQKENI. CDR3 loop: CASSPLAQGSPLHF. For the CDR3, the DNA is TGTGCCAGCTCACCGCTTGCCCAGGGGTCACCCCTCCACTTT.

This sequence joins TRBV6-5 and TRBJ2-7; 8 bases are shared with TRBD2. Germline assignment: CDR1 MNHEY and CDR2 SVGAGI. V lost 7 bases to trimming and J lost 5 bases; unmatched junction nucleotides: 7. The CDR3 extends over 13 amino acids. This CDR3 is CASKRPGGDEQYF. The CDR3 coding sequence is TGTGCCAGCAAGAGGCCGGGGGGGGACGAGCAGTACTTC.

This chain links TRBV19 with TRBJ2-7; the D gene is possibly TRBD1 (5 bases). V lost 4 bases to trimming and J lost 3 bases, with 10 bases between them. The germline CDR1 and CDR2 sequences are LNHDA and SQIVND (reference sequence). CDR3 size: 13 residues. CDR3 coding DNA: TGTGCCAGTAGTAGAGACAGCTACTACGAGCAGTACTTC. Encoded protein: CASSRDSYYEQYF.

V and J are TRBV18 and TRBJ1-5, with D maybe TRBD1 (6 bases). The CDR3 runs to 16 residues. V was cut by 5 bases and J by 4 bases, with 18 bases left in between. Germline loops: CDR1 KGHSH, CDR2 LQKENI. The CDR3 reads CASSSPNGQFNQPQHF. The CDR3 DNA follows: TGTGCCAGCTCATCCCCTAACGGACAGTTTAATCAGCCCCAGCATTTT.

The chain employs TRBV6-5 and TRBJ1-2, with 7 bases that match TRBD1. After removal of 4 bases from V and 6 bases from J, the junction contained 8 bases not matched to a gene. CDR3 length equals 14 residues. CDR1 and CDR2 from the germline V gene are MNHEY and SVGAGI. CDR3 sequence (DNA): TGTGCCAGCAGTTTTCCGGACAGGCCCCATGGCTACACCTTC. It translates to CASSFPDRPHGYTF.

This chain joins TRBV24-1 and TRBJ2-6; unclear D gene. The germline V gene encodes CDR1 KGHDR and CDR2 SFDVKD. The CDR3 sequence is 14 residues long. Trimming removed 5 bases at V and 0 bases at J, with 4 bases between. The CDR3 nucleotides read TGTGCCACCAGTGGAGGCTCTGGGGCCAACGTCCTGACTTTC. This encodes CATSGGSGANVLTF.

V is TRBV2 and J is TRBJ1-2; D gene unclear. Trimming took 2 bases from V and 0 from J, leaving 10 bases between them. The CDR3 has 15 amino acids. The germline V gene has CDR1 SNHLY and CDR2 FYNNEI. CDR3 sequence reads: CASSEFLPSNYGYTF. The DNA for the CDR3 is TGTGCCAGCAGTGAATTCTTGCCGTCTAACTATGGCTACACCTTC.

This clone was detected once. The chain is built from TRBV28 and TRBJ2-7, with 10 positions matching TRBD1. The CDR3 is made up of 15 amino acids. With V trimmed by 5 bases and J by 5 bases, 9 bases remained unmatched. Germline V lookup: CDR1 MDHEN, CDR2 SYDVKM. This CDR3 reads CASSSRQGAKDEQYF. Here the CDR3 DNA reads TGTGCCAGCAGTAGCCGACAGGGGGCTAAGGACGAGCAGTACTTC.

The chain uses TRBV14 and TRBJ2-1; TRBD2 matches 7 bases. V was clipped by 0 bases and J by 0 bases; unmatched bases: 8. The germline V gene encodes CDR1 SGHDN and CDR2 FVKESK. The CDR3 loop spans 18 amino acids. CDR3 DNA: TGTGCCAGCAGCCAAGATCGGGCGGGAGCCACCTCCTACAATGAGCAGTTCTTC. Translated, it gives CASSQDRAGATSYNEQFF.

The CDR3: CASRQDRGAPYEQYF. CDR3 bases: TGTGCCAGCAGGCAGGACAGGGGGGCTCCCTACGAGCAGTACTTC. The V and J genes are TRBV28 and TRBJ2-7; 10 bases line up with TRBD1. Per germline, CDR1 MDHEN and CDR2 SYDVKM. V was clipped by 6 bases and J by 2 bases; unmatched bases: 7. This CDR3 spans 15 amino acids.

The V gene is TRBV4-3, the J gene TRBJ1-2; D remains unclear. Deletions cut 0 bases from V and 4 bases from J, with 15 bases between. The CDR3 runs to 16 residues. Germline V gene lookup returns CDR1 LGHNA and CDR2 YSLEER. CDR3 sequence (DNA): TGCGCCAGCAGCCAAGATTACCCGGGAATAGGCTATGGCTACACCTTC. Translated: CASSQDYPGIGYGYTF.

This sequence joins TRBV28 and TRBJ1-5; D is undetermined. Trimming stripped 3 bases from V and 5 bases from J, with 8 bases between. Per the germline V gene, CDR1 is MDHEN and CDR2 is SYDVKM. This CDR3 contains 13 residues. The CDR3 sequence is CASSFLKYQPQHF. The CDR3 nucleotides are TGTGCCAGCAGTTTTCTGAAATATCAGCCCCAGCATTTT.

The V call is TRBV2, the J call TRBJ1-4, with no clear D. This CDR3 comprises 14 residues. Trimming left V 8 bases short and J 2 bases short, with 12 bases between. In germline, CDR1 is SNHLY, CDR2 FYNNEI. The CDR3 DNA follows: TGTGCCAGCCTCCCGGGTTCGACTAATGAAAAACTGTTTTTT. Residues: CASLPGSTNEKLFF. Complete variable domain (other parts from reference TRBV2 and TRBJ1-4): EPEVTQTPSHQVTQMGQEVILRCVPISNHLYFYWYRQILGQKVEFLVSFYNNEISEKSEIFDDQFSVERPDGSNFTLKIRSTKLEDSAMYFCASLPGSTNEKLFFGSGTQLSVL.

This chain joins TRBV7-2 and TRBJ1-6; D is unresolved. This CDR3 has 12 amino acids. Germline CDR1 is SGHTA and CDR2 is FQGNSA. Deletions cut 4 bases from V and 10 bases from J, with 8 bases between. The CDR3 loop reads CASSSVGSPLHF. The CDR3 DNA sequence: TGTGCCAGCAGCTCAGTCGGCTCACCCCTCCACTTT.

The chain combines TRBV7-9 with TRBJ2-1, with 9 positions matching TRBD2. The trim removed 1 base at V and 7 bases at J, leaving 11 bases unmatched. The CDR3 extends over 17 amino acids. Germline V gene lookup returns CDR1 SEHNR and CDR2 FQNEAQ (reference sequence). The CDR3 loop reads CASSLGGRGGLGNEQFF. For the CDR3, the DNA is TGTGCCAGCAGCTTAGGGGGGCGGGGGGGCCTAGGGAATGAGCAGTTCTTC.

The genes are TRBV11-3 and TRBJ2-3, with D possibly matching TRBD2 (6 bases). The CDR3 is 16 amino acids. CDR1 is SGHNT, CDR2 YENEEA, per germline. Trimming removed 4 bases at V and 1 base at J, with 15 bases between. The CDR3 sequence is CASSSCSGLRTDTQYF. Written as DNA, the CDR3 is TGTGCCAGCAGCTCTTGTAGCGGCTTACGCACAGATACGCAGTATTTT.